The clone carrying this T cell receptor (beta chain) was detected ten times or more. This entry is derived from a study of Graves' ophthalmopathy and Graves' hyperthyroidism. RNA served as the template for amplifying TCR beta CDR3 regions. HTBI primers were employed in first-round RT-PCR, then a second-round multiplex PCR followed. TCRdb ran MiXCR on the multiplex PCR reads and lists one entry per CDR3 protein. The data show roughly 600,000 distinct CDR3 sequences, with under 45% seen just once and about 4% held by the top ten. The clonotype comes from an adult man with Graves' hyperthyroidism. Sequences were obtained from peripheral blood or thyroid tissue (not recorded which).

The CDR3 spells CASSVGGQNNSPLHF. DNA for the CDR3: TGCGCCAGCAGTGTGGGGGGGCAGAATAATTCACCCCTCCACTTT. The chain joins TRBV10-2 to TRBJ1-6; D might be TRBD1 (6 bases). Germline assignment: CDR1 WSHSY and CDR2 SAAADI. V was pared by 4 bases and J by 5 bases, with 12 bases between. There are 15 residues in the CDR3.